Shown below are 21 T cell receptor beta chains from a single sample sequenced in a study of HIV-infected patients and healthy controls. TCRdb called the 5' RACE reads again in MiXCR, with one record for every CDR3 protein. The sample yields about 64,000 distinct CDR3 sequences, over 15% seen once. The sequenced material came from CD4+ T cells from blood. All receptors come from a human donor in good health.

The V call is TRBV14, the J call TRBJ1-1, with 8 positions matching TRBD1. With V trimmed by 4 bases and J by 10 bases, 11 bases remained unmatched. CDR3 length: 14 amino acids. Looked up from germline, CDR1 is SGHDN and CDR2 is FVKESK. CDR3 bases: TGTGCCAGCAGCCTACAGGGGGGGCATCGAATAGCTTTCTTT. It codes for CASSLQGGHRIAFF.

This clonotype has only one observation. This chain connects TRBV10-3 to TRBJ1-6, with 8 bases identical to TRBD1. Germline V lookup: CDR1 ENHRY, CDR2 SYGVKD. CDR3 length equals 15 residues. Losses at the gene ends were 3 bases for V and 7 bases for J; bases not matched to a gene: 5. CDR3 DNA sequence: TGTGCCATCAGTGATCGGGACAGGTCCAATTCACCCCTCCACTTT. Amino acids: CAISDRDRSNSPLHF.

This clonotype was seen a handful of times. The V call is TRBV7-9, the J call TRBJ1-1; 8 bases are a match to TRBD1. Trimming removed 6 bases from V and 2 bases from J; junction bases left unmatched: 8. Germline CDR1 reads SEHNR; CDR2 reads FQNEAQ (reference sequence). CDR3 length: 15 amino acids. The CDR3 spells CASSSKDRENTEAFF. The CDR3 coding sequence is TGTGCCAGCAGTTCCAAGGACAGGGAAAACACTGAAGCTTTCTTT.

CDR3 protein: CASSLKTGNSGNTIYF. The CDR3 nucleotides read TGTGCCAGCAGCTTAAAGACAGGGAACTCTGGAAACACCATATATTTT. The chain uses TRBV7-2 and TRBJ1-3, with 7 positions matching TRBD1. This CDR3 has 16 residues. CDR1 and CDR2 from the germline V gene are SGHTA and FQGNSA. V lost 2 bases, J lost 0 bases, and 4 bases stayed unmatched.

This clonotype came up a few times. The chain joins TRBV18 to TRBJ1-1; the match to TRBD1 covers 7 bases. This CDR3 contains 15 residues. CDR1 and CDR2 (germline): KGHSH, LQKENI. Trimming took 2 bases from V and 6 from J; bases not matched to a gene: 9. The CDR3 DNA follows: TGTGCCAGCTCACCAAGGGACAGTGTTGGCGCTGAAGCTTTCTTT. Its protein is CASSPRDSVGAEAFF.

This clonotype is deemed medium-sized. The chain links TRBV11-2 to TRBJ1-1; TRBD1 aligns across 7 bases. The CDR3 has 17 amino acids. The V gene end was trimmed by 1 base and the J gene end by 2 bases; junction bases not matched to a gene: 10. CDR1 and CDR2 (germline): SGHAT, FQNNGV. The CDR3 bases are TGTGCCAGCAGCTTAGTCCCCCGACAGGGTCCAAACACTGAAGCTTTCTTT. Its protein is CASSLVPRQGPNTEAFF.

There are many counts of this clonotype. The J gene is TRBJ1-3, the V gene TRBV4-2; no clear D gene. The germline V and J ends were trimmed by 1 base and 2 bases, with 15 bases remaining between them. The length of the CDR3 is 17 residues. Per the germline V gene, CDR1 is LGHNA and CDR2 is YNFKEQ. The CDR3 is CASSQGMSPQTGNTIYF. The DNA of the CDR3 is TGTGCCAGCAGCCAAGGGATGAGTCCGCAGACTGGAAACACCATATATTTT.

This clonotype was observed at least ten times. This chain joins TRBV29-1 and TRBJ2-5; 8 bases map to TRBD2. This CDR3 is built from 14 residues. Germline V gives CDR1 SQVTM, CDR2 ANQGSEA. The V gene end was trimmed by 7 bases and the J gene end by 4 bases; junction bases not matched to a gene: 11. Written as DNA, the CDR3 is TGCAGCGCCCACACGCGAGCGGGAGTAGAGACCCAGTACTTC. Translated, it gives CSAHTRAGVETQYF.

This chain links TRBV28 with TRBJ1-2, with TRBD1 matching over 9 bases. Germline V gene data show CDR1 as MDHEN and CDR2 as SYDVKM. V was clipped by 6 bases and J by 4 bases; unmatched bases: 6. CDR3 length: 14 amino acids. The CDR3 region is CASRGQGVGYGYTF. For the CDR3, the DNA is TGTGCCAGCAGGGGACAGGGAGTTGGCTATGGCTACACCTTC.

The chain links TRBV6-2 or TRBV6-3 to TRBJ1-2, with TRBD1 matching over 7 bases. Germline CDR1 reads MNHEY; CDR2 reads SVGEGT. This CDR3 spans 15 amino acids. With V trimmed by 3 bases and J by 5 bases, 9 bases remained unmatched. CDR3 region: CASSYATGRRYGYTF. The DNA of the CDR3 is TGTGCCAGCAGTTATGCGACAGGGCGGCGGTATGGCTACACCTTC.

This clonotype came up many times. CDR3 coding DNA: TGCGCCAGCAGCCAGTGGACTAGCGGATCGTACGAGCAGTACTTC. It translates to CASSQWTSGSYEQYF. The chain has TRBV4-1 and TRBJ2-7, with 10 nucleotides matching TRBD2. The CDR3 is made up of 15 amino acids. Germline V gene data show CDR1 as MGHRA and CDR2 as YSYEKL. After removal of 3 bases from V and 4 bases from J, the junction contained 6 bases not matched to a gene.

The CDR3 is CSASPGVDTEAFF. DNA of the CDR3: TGCAGTGCTTCTCCGGGGGTCGACACTGAAGCTTTCTTT. The chain recombines TRBV20-1 with TRBJ1-1; D possibly corresponds to TRBD1 (5 bases). The ends were cut back, 5 bases at V and 3 bases at J, with 13 bases in the middle. The germline V gene encodes CDR1 DFQATT and CDR2 SNEGSKA (reference sequence). The CDR3 sequence is 13 residues long.

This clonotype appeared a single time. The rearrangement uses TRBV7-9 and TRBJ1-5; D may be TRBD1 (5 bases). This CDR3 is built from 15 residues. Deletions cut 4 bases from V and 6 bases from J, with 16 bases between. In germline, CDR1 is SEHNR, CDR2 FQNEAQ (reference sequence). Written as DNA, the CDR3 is TGTGCCAGCAGCTCAGAAAGGGGAGGAGTTCAGCCCCAGCATTTT. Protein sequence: CASSSERGGVQPQHF.

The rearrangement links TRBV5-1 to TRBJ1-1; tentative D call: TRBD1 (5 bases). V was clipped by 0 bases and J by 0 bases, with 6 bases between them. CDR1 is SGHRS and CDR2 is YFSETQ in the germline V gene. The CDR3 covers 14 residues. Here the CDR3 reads CASSLDRMNTEAFF. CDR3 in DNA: TGCGCCAGCAGCTTGGACAGGATGAACACTGAAGCTTTCTTT.

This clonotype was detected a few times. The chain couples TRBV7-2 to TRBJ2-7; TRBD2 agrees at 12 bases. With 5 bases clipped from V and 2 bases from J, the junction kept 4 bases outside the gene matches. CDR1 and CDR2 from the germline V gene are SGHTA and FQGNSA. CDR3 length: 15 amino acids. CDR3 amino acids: CASSPTSGGTYEQYF. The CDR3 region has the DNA TGTGCCAGCAGCCCGACTAGCGGGGGAACCTACGAGCAGTACTTC.

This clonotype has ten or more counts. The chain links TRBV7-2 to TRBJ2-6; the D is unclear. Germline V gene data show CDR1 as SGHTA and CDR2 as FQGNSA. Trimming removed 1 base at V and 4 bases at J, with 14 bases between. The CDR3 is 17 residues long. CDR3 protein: CASSLVQASRGANVLTF. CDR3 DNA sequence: TGTGCCAGCAGCTTAGTTCAGGCCTCGAGAGGGGCCAACGTCCTGACTTTC.

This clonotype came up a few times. The CDR3 DNA is TGTGCCAGCAGTGATCTACAGGGGGGGAATCAGCCCCAGCATTTT. Its translation is CASSDLQGGNQPQHF. The chain links TRBV6-2 or TRBV6-3 to TRBJ1-5; 8 bases align to TRBD1. The CDR3 consists of 15 residues. Per the germline V gene, CDR1 is MNHEY and CDR2 is SVGEGT. The V and J ends lost 5 bases and 4 bases, in that order; junction bases with no gene match: 7.

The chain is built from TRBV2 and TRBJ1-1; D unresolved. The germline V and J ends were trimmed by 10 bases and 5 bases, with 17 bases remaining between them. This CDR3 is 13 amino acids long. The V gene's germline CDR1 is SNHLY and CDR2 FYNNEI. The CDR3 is CATIRAVGTEAFF. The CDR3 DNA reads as TGTGCCACCATTCGGGCAGTAGGGACTGAAGCTTTCTTT.

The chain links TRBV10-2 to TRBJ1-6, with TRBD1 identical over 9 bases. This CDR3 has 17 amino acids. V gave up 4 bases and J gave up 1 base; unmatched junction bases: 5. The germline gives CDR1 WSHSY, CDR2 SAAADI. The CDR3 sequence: CASSGTGAWSYNSPLHF. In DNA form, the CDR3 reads TGCGCCAGCAGTGGGACAGGGGCATGGTCCTATAATTCACCCCTCCACTTT.

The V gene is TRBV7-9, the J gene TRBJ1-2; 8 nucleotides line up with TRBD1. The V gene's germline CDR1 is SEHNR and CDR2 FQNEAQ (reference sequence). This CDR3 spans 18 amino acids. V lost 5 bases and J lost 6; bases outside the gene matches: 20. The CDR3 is CASSPTKPSPDRVDGYTF. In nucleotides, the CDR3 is TGTGCCAGCAGCCCAACAAAGCCTTCCCCGGACAGGGTCGATGGCTACACCTTC.

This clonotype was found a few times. This CDR3 reads CASSQSRTEAFF. The DNA for the CDR3 is TGTGCCAGCAGTCAATCACGCACTGAAGCTTTCTTT. The chain recombines TRBV25-1 with TRBJ1-1; D is unresolved. V lost 5 bases and J 4 bases, leaving 8 bases between the germline ends. The CDR3 spans 12 residues. Germline V lookup: CDR1 MGHDK, CDR2 SYGVNS.